One and the same sample provided the 17 T cell receptor beta chains below, sequenced in a study of CD8+ T cells in alopecia areata. RNA, once extracted, was reverse transcribed into cDNA for use as the sequencing template. The data were produced by immunoSEQ multiplex PCR, yet TCRdb's version contains in-frame clones alone and is incomplete. The table lists about 140,000 clones, about three fifths of them singletons. Specimen: CD4+ T cells sorted from blood, collected at week 0. Source of these receptors: a human donor with alopecia areata.

This clone was observed a few times. The CDR3 nucleotides are TGCGCCAGCAGCGGACAGGGAGAGACCCAGTACTTC. Residues: CASSGQGETQYF. The chain employs TRBV5-1 and TRBJ2-5, with 8 bases fitting TRBD1. V gave up 4 bases and J gave up 4 bases; unmatched junction bases: 0. The CDR3 length is 12 residues. In germline, CDR1 is SGHRS, CDR2 YFSETQ.

The chain employs TRBV7-2 and TRBJ2-2; possible D gene TRBD1, 6 bases. Germline CDR1 and CDR2: SGHTA and FQGNSA. The CDR3 has 14 amino acids. V was clipped by 4 bases and J by 6 bases, with 12 bases between them. This chain's CDR3 is CASSSTSGAGELFF. The CDR3 DNA sequence: TGTGCCAGCAGCTCGACCTCAGGGGCCGGGGAGCTGTTTTTT.

This chain uses TRBV4-3 with TRBJ1-2; 7 positions agree with TRBD1. Germline V lookup: CDR1 LGHNA, CDR2 YSLEER. V was clipped by 0 bases and J by 6 bases; unmatched bases: 10. The CDR3 loop spans 16 amino acids. This CDR3 is CASSQDLTGHWNGYTF. In DNA, the CDR3 is TGCGCCAGCAGCCAAGATTTGACAGGGCACTGGAATGGCTACACCTTC.

The chain carries TRBV11-2 and TRBJ2-5; 8 bases match TRBD2. The CDR3 is 14 residues long. V was pared by 5 bases and J by 1 base, with 3 bases of the junction left unmatched. Looked up from germline, CDR1 is SGHAT and CDR2 is FQNNGV. The CDR3 loop reads CASSTSGGQETQYF. CDR3 coding DNA: TGTGCCAGCAGCACAAGCGGGGGCCAAGAGACCCAGTACTTC.

The rearrangement joins TRBV4-1 to TRBJ1-1; no clear D gene. Germline CDR1 MGHRA, CDR2 YSYEKL. The V end lost 3 bases, the J end lost 4 bases, and 12 bases lay between the germline ends. The CDR3 consists of 14 residues. The CDR3 nucleotides read TGCGCCAGCAGCCACGCCTTCAAAGGCACTGAAGCTTTCTTT. As protein: CASSHAFKGTEAFF.

The J gene is TRBJ2-7, the V gene TRBV9; 8 nucleotides line up with TRBD2. The CDR3 has 13 amino acids. Germline assignment: CDR1 SGDLS and CDR2 YYNGEE. Trimming at V came to 4 bases and at J to 6 bases, leaving 6 bases not matched to a gene. CDR3 DNA sequence: TGTGCCAGCAGCCCAACGGGGGGGGCCGAGCAGTACTTC. Translating it yields CASSPTGGAEQYF.

The rearrangement uses TRBV30 and TRBJ1-2; D is perhaps TRBD1 (6 bases). V lost 4 bases, J lost 6 bases, and 21 bases lay in between. CDR3 size: 15 residues. Germline-derived CDR1 and CDR2 are GTSNPN and SVGIG (reference sequence). CDR3 amino acids: CAWIRGGQGANGYTF. For the CDR3, the DNA is TGTGCCTGGATTCGAGGGGGTCAGGGTGCGAATGGCTACACCTTC.

The chain links TRBV29-1 to TRBJ2-4; D is possibly TRBD2 (5 bases). Deletions cut 6 bases from V and 3 bases from J, with 12 bases between. The CDR3 has 13 residues. The V gene's germline CDR1 is SQVTM and CDR2 ANQGSEA. The CDR3 nucleotides are TGCAGCGTCACCCACGGGGACAAAAACATTCAGTACTTC. Encoded protein: CSVTHGDKNIQYF.

The chain recombines TRBV18 with TRBJ2-3; 7 nucleotides agree with TRBD2. Germline V lookup: CDR1 KGHSH, CDR2 LQKENI. The CDR3 has 15 residues. With 3 bases clipped from V and 2 bases from J, the junction kept 5 bases outside the gene matches. This chain's CDR3 is CASSPILATTDTQYF. The DNA for the CDR3 is TGTGCCAGCTCACCGATACTAGCGACCACAGATACGCAGTATTTT.

This chain links TRBV30 with TRBJ1-2, with D unclear. CDR1 and CDR2 from the germline V gene are GTSNPN and SVGIG (reference sequence). The V and J ends lost 2 bases and 8 bases respectively, with 9 bases between them. This CDR3 region has 11 residues. The CDR3 coding sequence is TGTGCCTGGAGTCCCGGGGTCGGCTACACCTTC. Protein: CAWSPGVGYTF.

CDR3 residues: CASSRGLAVTGELFF. CDR3 coding DNA: TGTGCCAGCAGCCGGGGACTAGCGGTGACCGGGGAGCTGTTTTTT. The rearrangement uses TRBV7-2 and TRBJ2-2, with 11 bases identical to TRBD2. The CDR3 is 15 residues long. The trim removed 5 bases at V and 5 bases at J, leaving 4 bases unmatched. Germline V gene sequence: CDR1 SGHTA, CDR2 FQGNSA.

The chain links TRBV7-9 to TRBJ2-3; TRBD2 matches 10 bases. CDR1 and CDR2 (germline): SEHNR, FQNEAQ (reference sequence). V shed 5 bases and J 0 bases; nucleotides not matched to a gene: 8. The CDR3 sequence is 17 residues long. The CDR3 sequence: CASSLPTSGVSTDTQYF. The DNA for the CDR3 is TGTGCCAGCAGCCTACCCACTAGCGGGGTCAGCACAGATACGCAGTATTTT.

The CDR3 region is CASSLTREAEAFF. The CDR3 region has the DNA TGTGCCAGCAGCCTTACCAGAGAAGCTGAAGCTTTCTTT. The gene calls are TRBV7-2 and TRBJ1-1; the D is unclear. The CDR3 length is 13 residues. The V and J ends lost 5 bases and 6 bases respectively, with 13 bases between them. CDR1 is SGHTA, CDR2 FQGNSA, per germline.

The rearrangement uses TRBV13 and TRBJ2-6; the match to TRBD1 covers 10 bases. Germline CDR1 is PRHDT and CDR2 is FYEKMQ (reference sequence). The trim removed 5 bases at V and 0 bases at J, leaving 7 bases unmatched. The CDR3 is made up of 18 amino acids. The CDR3 here is CASSVTGTGVSGANVLTF. The CDR3 region has the DNA TGTGCCAGCAGCGTAACCGGGACAGGGGTCTCTGGGGCCAACGTCCTGACTTTC.

V gene TRBV19 combines with J gene TRBJ2-5, with a weak D call TRBD2 (7 bases). Trimming stripped 5 bases from V and 5 bases from J, with 15 bases between. Germline V gene lookup returns CDR1 LNHDA and CDR2 SQIVND (reference sequence). The CDR3 is 14 residues long. The CDR3 region is CASSAGARGETQYF. Here the CDR3 DNA reads TGTGCCAGTAGTGCGGGGGCCCGTGGTGAGACCCAGTACTTC.

V is TRBV2 and J is TRBJ2-1; D call uncertain. The length of the CDR3 is 14 residues. From germline, CDR1 is SNHLY and CDR2 FYNNEI. V lost 0 bases, J lost 5 bases, and 8 bases lay in between. CDR3 sequence: CASSEASLDNEQFF. Here the CDR3 DNA reads TGTGCCAGCAGTGAAGCCAGCCTCGACAATGAGCAGTTCTTC.

The V call is TRBV11-3, the J call TRBJ2-7; no reliable D call. The CDR3 is made up of 13 amino acids. The V end lost 3 bases, the J end lost 3 bases, and 9 bases lay between the germline ends. Germline lookup yields CDR1 SGHNT and CDR2 YENEEA. CDR3 nucleotides: TGTGCCAGCAGCTTGTGGATGGGCTACGAGCAGTACTTC. This gives the protein CASSLWMGYEQYF.